A single T cell receptor (beta chain) is shown here with its context. The sample originates from a study of blood T cell repertoires in COVID-19. Study-level information: T cells, B-cell-depleted T cells, or PBMCs supplied cDNA or gDNA.

This CDR3 comprises 15 residues. Losses at the gene ends were 0 bases for V and 4 bases for J; bases not matched to a gene: 5. Germline CDR1 is MNHEY and CDR2 is SVGEGT. Clones were read by immunoSEQ multiplex PCR, and TCRdb kept only the in-frame ones, dropping some. The data hold about 270,000 clones, with 86% observed a single time. The receptor's source is a man aged 40-55 years with active or convalescent COVID-19. The V call is TRBV6-2 or TRBV6-3, the J call TRBJ2-7, with TRBD1 matching 8 bases. The source material was peripheral blood. CDR3 sequence reads: CASSYSTDRAYEQYF. As DNA, the CDR3 is TGTGCCAGCAGTTACTCGACGGACAGGGCGTACGAGCAGTACTTC.